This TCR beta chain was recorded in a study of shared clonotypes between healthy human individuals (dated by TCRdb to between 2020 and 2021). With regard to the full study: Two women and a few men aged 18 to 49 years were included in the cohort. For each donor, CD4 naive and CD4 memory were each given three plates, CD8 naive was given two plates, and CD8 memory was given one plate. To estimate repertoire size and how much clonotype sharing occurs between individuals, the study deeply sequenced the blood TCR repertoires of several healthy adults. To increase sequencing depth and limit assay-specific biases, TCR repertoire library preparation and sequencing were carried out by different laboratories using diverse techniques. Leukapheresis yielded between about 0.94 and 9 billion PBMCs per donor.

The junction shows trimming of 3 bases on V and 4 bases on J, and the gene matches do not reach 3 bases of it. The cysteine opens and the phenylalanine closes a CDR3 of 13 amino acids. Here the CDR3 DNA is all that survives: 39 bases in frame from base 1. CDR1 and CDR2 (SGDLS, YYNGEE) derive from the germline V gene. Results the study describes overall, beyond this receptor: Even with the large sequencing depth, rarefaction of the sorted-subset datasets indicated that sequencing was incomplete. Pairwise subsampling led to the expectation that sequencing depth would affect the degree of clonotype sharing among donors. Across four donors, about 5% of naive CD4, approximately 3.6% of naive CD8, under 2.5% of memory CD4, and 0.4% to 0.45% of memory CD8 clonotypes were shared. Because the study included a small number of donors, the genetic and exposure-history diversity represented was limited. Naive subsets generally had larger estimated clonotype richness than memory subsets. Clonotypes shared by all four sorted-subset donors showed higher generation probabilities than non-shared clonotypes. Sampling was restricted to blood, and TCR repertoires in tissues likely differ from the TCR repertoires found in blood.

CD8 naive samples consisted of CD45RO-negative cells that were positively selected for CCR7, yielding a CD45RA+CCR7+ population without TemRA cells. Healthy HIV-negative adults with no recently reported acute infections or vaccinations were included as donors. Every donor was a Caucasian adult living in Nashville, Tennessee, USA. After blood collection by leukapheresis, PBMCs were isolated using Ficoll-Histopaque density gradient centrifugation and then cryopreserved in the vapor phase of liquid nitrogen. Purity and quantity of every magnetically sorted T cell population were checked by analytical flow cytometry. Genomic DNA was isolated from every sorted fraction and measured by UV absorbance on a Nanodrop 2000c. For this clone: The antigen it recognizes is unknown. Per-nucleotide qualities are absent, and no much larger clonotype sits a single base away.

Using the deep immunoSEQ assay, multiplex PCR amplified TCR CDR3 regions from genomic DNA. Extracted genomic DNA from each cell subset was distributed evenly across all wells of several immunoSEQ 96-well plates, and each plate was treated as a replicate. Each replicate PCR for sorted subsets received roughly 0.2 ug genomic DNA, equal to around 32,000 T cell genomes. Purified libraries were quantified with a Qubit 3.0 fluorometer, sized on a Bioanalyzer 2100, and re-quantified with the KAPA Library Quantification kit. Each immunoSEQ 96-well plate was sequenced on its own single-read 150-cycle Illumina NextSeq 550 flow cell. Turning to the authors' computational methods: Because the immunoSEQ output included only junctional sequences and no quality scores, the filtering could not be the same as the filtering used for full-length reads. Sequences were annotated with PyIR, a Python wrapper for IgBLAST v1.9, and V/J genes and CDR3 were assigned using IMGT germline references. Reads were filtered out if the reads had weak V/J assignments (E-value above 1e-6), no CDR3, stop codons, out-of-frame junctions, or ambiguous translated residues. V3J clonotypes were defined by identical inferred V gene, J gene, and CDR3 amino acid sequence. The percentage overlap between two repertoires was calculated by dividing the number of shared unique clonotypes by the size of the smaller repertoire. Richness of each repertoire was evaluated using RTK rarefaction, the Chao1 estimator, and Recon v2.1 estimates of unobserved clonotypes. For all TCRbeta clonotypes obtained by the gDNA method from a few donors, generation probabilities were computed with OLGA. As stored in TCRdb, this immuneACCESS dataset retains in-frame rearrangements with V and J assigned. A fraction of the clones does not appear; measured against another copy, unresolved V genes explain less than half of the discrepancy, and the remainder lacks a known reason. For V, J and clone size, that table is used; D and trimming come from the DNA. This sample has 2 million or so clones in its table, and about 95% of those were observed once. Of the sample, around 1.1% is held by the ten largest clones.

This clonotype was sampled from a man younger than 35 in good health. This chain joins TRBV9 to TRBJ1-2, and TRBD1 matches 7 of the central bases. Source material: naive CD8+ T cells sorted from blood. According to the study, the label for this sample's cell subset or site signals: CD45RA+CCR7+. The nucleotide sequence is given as TGTGCCAGCAGCGACGGGGACAGCTATGGCTACACCTTC. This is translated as CASSDGDSYGYTF.